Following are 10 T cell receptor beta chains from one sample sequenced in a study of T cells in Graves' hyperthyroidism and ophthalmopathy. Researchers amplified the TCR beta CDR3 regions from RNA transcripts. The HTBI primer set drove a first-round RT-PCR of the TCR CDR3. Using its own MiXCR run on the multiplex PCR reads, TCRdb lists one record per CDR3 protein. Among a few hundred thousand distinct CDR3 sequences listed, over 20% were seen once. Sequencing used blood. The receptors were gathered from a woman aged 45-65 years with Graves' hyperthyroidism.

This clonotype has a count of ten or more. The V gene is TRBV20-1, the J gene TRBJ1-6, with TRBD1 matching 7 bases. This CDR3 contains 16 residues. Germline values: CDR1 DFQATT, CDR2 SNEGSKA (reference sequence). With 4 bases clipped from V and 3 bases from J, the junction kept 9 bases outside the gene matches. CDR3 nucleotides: TGCAGTGCTAATACAGGGGCTGGAGGCTATAATTCACCCCTCCACTTT. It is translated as CSANTGAGGYNSPLHF.

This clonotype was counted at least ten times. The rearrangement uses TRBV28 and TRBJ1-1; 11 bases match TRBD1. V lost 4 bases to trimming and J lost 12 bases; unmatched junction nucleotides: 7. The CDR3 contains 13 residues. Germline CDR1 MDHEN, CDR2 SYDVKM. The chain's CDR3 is CASSSWTGGKTFF. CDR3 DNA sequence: TGTGCCAGCAGTTCCTGGACAGGGGGCAAAACTTTCTTT.

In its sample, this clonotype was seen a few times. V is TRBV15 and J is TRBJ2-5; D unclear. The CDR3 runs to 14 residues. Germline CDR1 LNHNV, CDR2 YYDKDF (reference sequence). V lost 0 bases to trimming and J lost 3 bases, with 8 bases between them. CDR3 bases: TGTGCCACCAGCAGAGATGGATGGGAAGAGACCCAGTACTTC. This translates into CATSRDGWEETQYF.

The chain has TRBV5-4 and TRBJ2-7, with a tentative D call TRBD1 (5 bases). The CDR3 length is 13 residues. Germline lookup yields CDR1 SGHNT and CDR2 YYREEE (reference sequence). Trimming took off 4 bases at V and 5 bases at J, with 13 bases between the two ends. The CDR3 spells CASSKGAGHEQYF. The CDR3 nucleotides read TGTGCCAGCAGCAAAGGGGCAGGGCACGAGCAGTACTTC.

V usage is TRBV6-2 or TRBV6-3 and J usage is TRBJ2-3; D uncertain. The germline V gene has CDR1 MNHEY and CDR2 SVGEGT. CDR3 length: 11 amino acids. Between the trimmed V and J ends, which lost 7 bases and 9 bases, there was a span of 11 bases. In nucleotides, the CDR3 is TGTGCCAGCAAAGACCGGAGCACGCAGTATTTT. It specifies CASKDRSTQYF.

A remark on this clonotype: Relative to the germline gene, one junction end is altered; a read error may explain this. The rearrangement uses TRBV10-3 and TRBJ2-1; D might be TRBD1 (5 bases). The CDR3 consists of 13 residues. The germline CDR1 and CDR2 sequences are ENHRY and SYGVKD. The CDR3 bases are TGTGCCATCCGCCGACAGAATTACAGTGAGCAGTTCTTC. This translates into CAIRRQNYSEQFF.

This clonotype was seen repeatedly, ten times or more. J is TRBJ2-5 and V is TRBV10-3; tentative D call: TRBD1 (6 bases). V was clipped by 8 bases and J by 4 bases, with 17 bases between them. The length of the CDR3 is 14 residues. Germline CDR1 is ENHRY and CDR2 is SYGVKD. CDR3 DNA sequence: TGTGCCATCTCAGAGAAACAGGGAGTAGAGACCCAGTACTTC. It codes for CAISEKQGVETQYF.

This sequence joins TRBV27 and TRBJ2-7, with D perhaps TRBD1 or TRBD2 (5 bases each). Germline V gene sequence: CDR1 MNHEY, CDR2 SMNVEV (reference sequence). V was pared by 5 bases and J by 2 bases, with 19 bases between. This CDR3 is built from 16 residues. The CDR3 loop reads CASSANRDLTPYEQYF. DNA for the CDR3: TGTGCCAGCAGTGCCAACCGGGACCTAACTCCCTACGAGCAGTACTTC.

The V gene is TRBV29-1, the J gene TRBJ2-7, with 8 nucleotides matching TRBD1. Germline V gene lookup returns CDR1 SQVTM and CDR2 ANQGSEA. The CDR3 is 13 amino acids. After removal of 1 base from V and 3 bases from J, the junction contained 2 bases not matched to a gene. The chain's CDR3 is CSVEGTGFYEQYF. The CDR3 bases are TGCAGCGTTGAAGGGACAGGGTTCTACGAGCAGTACTTC.

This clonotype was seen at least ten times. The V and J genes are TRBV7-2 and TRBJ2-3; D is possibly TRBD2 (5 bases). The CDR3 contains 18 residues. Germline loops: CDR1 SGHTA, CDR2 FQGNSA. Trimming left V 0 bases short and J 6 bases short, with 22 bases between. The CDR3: CASSLALDGLPPVDTQYF. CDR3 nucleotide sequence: TGTGCCAGCAGCTTAGCGCTTGACGGACTCCCCCCGGTGGATACGCAGTATTTT.